These 10 T cell receptor beta chains were sequenced from one sample in a study of cytomegalovirus exposure and HLA in healthy donors. The study ran its PCR with 60 Vbeta and 13 Jbeta primers. The assay was immunoSEQ multiplex PCR, and TCRdb's table has in-frame clones only and misses some. The data contain about 160,000 clones, roughly two thirds of them seen just once; the ten biggest clones take up roughly 4.1%. The sample consisted of PBMCs. All receptors come from a woman between 18 and 29 years old in good health and CMV-seropositive.

In its sample, this clone was seen a few times. CDR3 bases: TGTGCCATCAGCCCCCAGGGGAACACTGAAGCTTTCTTT. Translating it yields CAISPQGNTEAFF. This chain uses TRBV10-3 with TRBJ1-1; D possibly corresponds to TRBD1 (5 bases). The CDR3 is made up of 13 amino acids. V was shortened by 6 bases and J by 1 base, with 9 bases between the two germline ends. Germline CDR1 ENHRY, CDR2 SYGVKD.

V and J are TRBV18 and TRBJ2-3, with TRBD1 matching 10 bases. Germline V gene lookup returns CDR1 KGHSH and CDR2 LQKENI. The CDR3 covers 15 residues. The V segment lost 3 bases and the J segment 4 bases; nucleotides outside the gene matches: 4. The CDR3 reads CASSPDRGLADTQYF. As DNA, the CDR3 is TGTGCCAGCTCACCCGACAGGGGGCTGGCAGATACGCAGTATTTT.

This clone was found a few times. This chain joins TRBV5-5 and TRBJ2-3; tentative D call: TRBD2 (5 bases). Looked up from germline, CDR1 is SGHKS and CDR2 is YYEKEE (reference sequence). This CDR3 region has 14 residues. Trimming pared 4 bases from V and 0 bases from J, leaving 9 bases between. CDR3 sequence (DNA): TGTGCCAGCAGCGGGAGCGGTAGCACAGATACGCAGTATTTT. It is translated as CASSGSGSTDTQYF.

The gene calls are TRBV4-1 and TRBJ2-5; weak D call: TRBD2 (5 bases). The DNA end favors TRBJ2-7, so the J call may be wrong. Germline V gives CDR1 MGHRA, CDR2 YSYEKL. CDR3 size: 13 residues. DNA of the CDR3: TGCGCCAGCTCTGTCGGGGTGGGGTACGAGCAGTACTTC. Its translation: CASSVGVGYEQYF.

The chain uses TRBV6-5 and TRBJ2-7; D might be TRBD2 (6 bases). Per the germline V gene, CDR1 is MNHEY and CDR2 is SVGAGI. CDR3 length: 16 residues. Trimming took 2 bases from V and 0 from J, leaving 14 bases between them. Here the CDR3 reads CASSYLLAPNSYEQYF. The CDR3 DNA reads as TGTGCCAGCAGTTACCTTCTAGCGCCTAACTCCTACGAGCAGTACTTC.

In nucleotides, the CDR3 is TGCGCCAGCAGGTTTCGGGGAGACAGGGGACGACAAGAGACCCAGTACTTC. Protein product: CASRFRGDRGRQETQYF. J is TRBJ2-5 and V is TRBV5-1, with TRBD1 identical over 8 bases. Germline CDR1 SGHRS, CDR2 YFSETQ. CDR3 length: 17 amino acids. J lost 2 bases, V lost 5 bases, and 14 bases had no gene match.

This clone was seen a single time. The chain uses TRBV5-1 and TRBJ1-2; weak D call: TRBD1 (6 bases). The germline V and J ends were trimmed by 5 bases and 5 bases, with 13 bases remaining between them. Per germline, CDR1 SGHRS and CDR2 YFSETQ. The CDR3 is 13 amino acids. The CDR3 loop is CASSYTQGYGYTF. The CDR3 DNA sequence: TGCGCCAGCAGTTATACACAGGGTTATGGCTACACCTTC.

The rearrangement joins TRBV18 to TRBJ1-1; no clear D. This CDR3 region has 13 residues. V was pared by 3 bases and J by 0 bases, with 5 bases between. CDR1 is KGHSH and CDR2 is LQKENI in the germline V gene. CDR3 protein: CASSPELNTEAFF. The CDR3 DNA reads as TGTGCCAGCTCACCTGAGCTGAACACTGAAGCTTTCTTT.

This chain links TRBV19 with TRBJ2-1, with 9 bases fitting TRBD2. Germline loops: CDR1 LNHDA, CDR2 SQIVND (reference sequence). With 3 bases clipped from V and 7 bases from J, the junction kept 4 bases outside the gene matches. The CDR3 loop spans 14 amino acids. The CDR3 protein is CASSIRRGGNEQFF. CDR3 DNA sequence: TGTGCCAGTAGTATTCGGCGGGGGGGAAATGAGCAGTTCTTC.

This clone came up a few times. The chain uses TRBV5-1 and TRBJ2-2; TRBD2 aligns across 11 bases. J gave up 4 bases and V 5 bases, and 7 bases lay outside the gene matches. Germline V gives CDR1 SGHRS, CDR2 YFSETQ. This CDR3 spans 16 amino acids. CDR3 sequence: CASSHSGGAGTGELFF. The CDR3 DNA is TGCGCCAGCAGTCATAGCGGGGGGGCTGGCACCGGGGAGCTGTTTTTT.